A selection of T cell receptor beta chains follows, all from one sample in a study of OX40 agonist ivuxolimab in advanced cancers. Using immunoSEQ multiplex PCR, the repertoire was profiled, and TCRdb retains in-frame clones only, with some absent. The table includes 50,000 to 70,000 clones, 91% detected once. Sample: CD4+ or CD8+ T cells sorted from blood, taken in a trial of the OX40 agonist ivuxolimab. The receptors shown here come from an adult with an advanced solid tumor such as melanoma, head and neck, liver or kidney cancer. CDR3s include the opening cysteine and the closing phenylalanine or tryptophan. A D gene is named only where the DNA matches it firmly. Size values are once, few and many counts, or a class for expanded clones, and some rows have none.

>TRBJ2-5|TRBV25-1|NA|TRBD1
CASSQTGVETQYF
TGTGCCAGCAGCCAGACAGGGGTGGAGACCCAGTACTTC
>TRBJ2-1|TRBV18|NA|NA
CASSPGASISYNEQFF
TGTGCCAGCTCACCGGGCGCAAGTATCTCCTACAATGAGCAGTTCTTC
>TRBJ1-2|TRBV18|NA|TRBD1
CASSSGQRNYGYTF
TGTGCCAGCTCCTCGGGACAGCGTAACTATGGCTACACCTTC
>TRBJ2-2|TRBV2|NA|TRBD1
CASQGTGSTGELFF
TGTGCCAGCCAGGGGACAGGGAGCACCGGGGAGCTGTTTTTT
>TRBJ2-7|TRBV6-5|NA|NA
CASSYSPGPLSYEQYF
TGTGCCAGCAGTTATTCTCCGGGCCCACTTTCCTACGAGCAGTACTTC
>TRBJ1-2|TRBV28|NA|NA
CASSLYSGGGNYGYTF
TGTGCCAGCAGTTTATATTCCGGGGGCGGTAACTATGGCTACACCTTC
>TRBJ1-1|TRBV5-1|NA|TRBD1
CASSLGQGFTEAFF
TGCGCCAGCAGCTTGGGACAGGGGTTTACTGAAGCTTTCTTT
>TRBJ1-2|TRBV6-5|NA|TRBD1
CASSKQGAKGYTF
TGTGCCAGCAGTAAACAGGGGGCGAAAGGCTACACCTTC
>TRBJ2-5|TRBV29-1|NA|TRBD2
CSVEDPPGGSQETQYF
TGCAGCGTTGAAGATCCCCCGGGGGGTAGCCAAGAGACCCAGTACTTC
>TRBJ2-1|TRBV27|NA|TRBD2
CASSLWLAGVNEQFF
TGTGCCAGCAGTTTGTGGCTAGCGGGCGTTAATGAGCAGTTCTTC
>TRBJ2-5|TRBV5-1|NA|TRBD2
CASSTGVAGVRETQYF
TGCGCCAGCAGTACTGGCGTGGCGGGAGTTCGTGAGACCCAGTACTTC
>TRBJ2-3|TRBV29-1|NA|NA
CSVGGDTQYF
TGCAGCGTTGGGGGGGATACGCAGTATTTT
>TRBJ1-3|TRBV5-1|NA|NA
CASSLVPSSGNTIYF
TGCGCCAGCAGCTTGGTTCCCAGCTCTGGAAACACCATATATTTT
>TRBJ2-4|TRBV6-1|NA|NA
CASTPGKNIQYF
TGTGCCAGCACCCCGGGCAAAAACATTCAGTACTTC
>TRBJ2-1|TRBV30|NA|NA
CAWTHGGLYNEQFF
TGTGCCTGGACTCACGGGGGTTTATACAATGAGCAGTTCTTC
>TRBJ2-2|TRBV5-6|NA|NA
CASSLVDTGELFF
TGTGCCAGCAGCTTGGTAGACACCGGGGAGCTGTTTTTT
>TRBJ1-2|TRBV5-4|NA|NA
CASSLKNRDGYTF
TGTGCCAGCAGCCTGAAAAACAGGGATGGCTACACCTTC
>TRBJ2-5|TRBV7-2|NA|NA
CASSLSLSSQYF
TGTGCCAGCAGCTTAAGTCTGAGCTCCCAGTACTTC
>TRBJ2-2|TRBV19|NA|NA
CASSGDANTGELFF
TGTGCCAGTAGTGGGGACGCGAACACCGGGGAGCTGTTTTTT
>TRBJ1-4|TRBV29-1|NA|TRBD1
CSAGTGGEKLFF
TGCAGCGCTGGGACAGGCGGCGAAAAACTGTTTTTT
>TRBJ1-1|TRBV2|NA|NA
CASREQGRSTEAFF
TGTGCCAGCAGGGAACAGGGTAGGAGCACTGAAGCTTTCTTT
>TRBJ1-5|TRBV6-5|NA|NA
CASSYRFNQPQHF
TGTGCCAGCAGTTACCGATTCAATCAGCCCCAGCATTTT
>TRBJ2-7|TRBV4-1|NA|TRBD2
CASRLAGVGSYEQYF
TGCGCCAGCAGGCTAGCGGGAGTGGGCTCCTACGAGCAGTACTTC
>TRBJ1-2|TRBV7-9|NA|NA
CASSGGRTDYGYTF
TGTGCCAGCAGCGGCGGACGGACCGACTATGGCTACACCTTC
>TRBJ2-5|TRBV7-9|NA|NA
CASSPKETQYF
TGTGCCAGCAGCCCCAAAGAGACCCAGTACTTC
>TRBJ1-2|TRBV19|NA|NA
CASSPRRGGYGYTF
TGTGCCAGTAGCCCAAGGAGGGGTGGCTATGGCTACACCTTC
>TRBJ2-7|TRBV21-1|NA|NA
CASSSRLIGDSGSYEQYF
TGTGCCAGCAGCTCCCGCCTGATCGGGGACTCGGGCTCCTACGAGCAGTACTTC
>TRBJ1-2|TRBV30|NA|TRBD1
CALDREGGYTF
TGTGCCTTGGACAGGGAAGGTGGCTACACCTTC
>TRBJ2-7|TRBV2|once|TRBD2
CASSTGLAGVEQYF
TGTGCCAGCAGTACCGGACTAGCGGGAGTCGAGCAGTACTTC